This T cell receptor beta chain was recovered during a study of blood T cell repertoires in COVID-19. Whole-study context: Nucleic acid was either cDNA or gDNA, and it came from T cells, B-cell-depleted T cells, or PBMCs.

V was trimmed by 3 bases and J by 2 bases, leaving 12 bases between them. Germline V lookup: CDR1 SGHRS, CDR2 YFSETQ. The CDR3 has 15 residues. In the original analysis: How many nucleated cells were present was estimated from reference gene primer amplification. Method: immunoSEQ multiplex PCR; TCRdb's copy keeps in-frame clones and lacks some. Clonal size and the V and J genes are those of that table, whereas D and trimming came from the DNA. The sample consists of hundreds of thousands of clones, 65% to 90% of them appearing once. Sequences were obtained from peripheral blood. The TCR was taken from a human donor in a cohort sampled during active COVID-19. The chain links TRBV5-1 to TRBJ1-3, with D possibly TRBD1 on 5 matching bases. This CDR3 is CASSSQGGAGNTIYF. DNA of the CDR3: TGCGCCAGCAGCTCCCAGGGAGGAGCTGGAAACACCATATATTTT.